The 32 T cell receptor beta chains presented below share a single source sample, sequenced in a study of Graves' ophthalmopathy and Graves' hyperthyroidism. Amplification of the TCR beta CDR3 regions used RNA transcripts (as template). Amplification began with first-round RT-PCR using HTBI primers, then second-round multiplex PCR was performed. TCRdb reanalysed the multiplex PCR reads using MiXCR and keeps one entry per CDR3 protein. This table holds 740,000 or so distinct CDR3 sequences, approximately 40% found once. Sequenced: peripheral blood. The receptor source for this set is an adult man with Graves' ophthalmopathy.

A remark on this clonotype: This may come from a read error, since a much larger clone is one base off. The genes are TRBV7-2 and TRBJ2-6, with D possibly being TRBD1 or TRBD2 (5 bases each). There are 19 residues in the CDR3. Germline CDR1 and CDR2: SGHTA and FQGNSA. CDR3 nucleotides: TGTGCCAGCAGCCCTCGCCCGTTCCTGGACTCCTCTGGGGCCAACGTCCCGACTTTC. Protein sequence: CASSPRPFLDSSGANVPTF.

The chain carries TRBV10-3 and TRBJ2-7; the match to TRBD1 covers 8 bases. The CDR3 consists of 14 residues. V trimming: 4 bases; J trimming: 3 bases; junction bases outside the gene matches: 5. In germline, CDR1 is ENHRY, CDR2 SYGVKD. The CDR3 sequence: CAISARTGNYEQYF. CDR3 nucleotide sequence: TGTGCCATCAGTGCCCGGACAGGGAACTACGAGCAGTACTTC.

This chain links TRBV7-9 with TRBJ2-5, with TRBD1 matching over 10 bases. Trimming cost V 5 bases and J 2 bases; bases outside gene matches: 11. The germline CDR1 and CDR2 sequences are SEHNR and FQNEAQ (reference sequence). This CDR3 contains 17 residues. Here the CDR3 DNA reads TGTGCCAGCAGCCACGGGACAGGGGTTGTGGATCAAGAGACCCAGTACTTC. Its protein is CASSHGTGVVDQETQYF.

Ten or more counts support this clonotype. The chain recombines TRBV20-1 with TRBJ2-5, with 11 bases identical to TRBD2. The CDR3 runs to 14 residues. CDR1 DFQATT and CDR2 SNEGSKA come from the germline V gene (reference sequence). Trimming removed 6 bases from V and 3 bases from J; junction bases left unmatched: 6. The CDR3 coding sequence is TGCAGTGCCCCGGGACTAGCGGTTAAAGAGACCCAGTACTTC. Its protein product is CSAPGLAVKETQYF.

As concerns this clonotype: Given a much more abundant clone one base away, this may be a read error. The rearrangement links TRBV24-1 to TRBJ1-1, with D unresolved. V was clipped by 12 bases and J by 3 bases, with 13 bases between them. Germline CDR1 and CDR2: KGHDR and SFDVKD. The CDR3 is made up of 12 amino acids. CDR3 amino acids: CAPPQLDTEAFF. In nucleotides, the CDR3 is TGTGCCCCACCGCAGTTGGACACTGAAGCTTTCTTT.

This clonotype was detected ten times or more. V gene TRBV20-1 combines with J gene TRBJ2-7, with TRBD2 identical over 13 bases. CDR3 length: 14 residues. Germline CDR1 is DFQATT and CDR2 is SNEGSKA (reference sequence). CDR3 bases: TGCAGCGCGGCCGGGACTAGCGGGACCTACGAGCAGTACTTC. Its protein is CSAAGTSGTYEQYF.

Points on this clonotype: A much larger clone is a single base away; this may be a read error. The chain carries TRBV15 and TRBJ2-5; no clear D gene. From germline, CDR1 is LNHNV and CDR2 YYDKDF (reference sequence). Between the trimmed V and J ends, which lost 1 base and 3 bases, there was a span of 9 bases. The CDR3 totals 14 residues. The CDR3 nucleotides read TGTGCCACCAGCAGAGGTAAGCTTAAAGAGACCCAGTACTTC. Protein: CATSRGKLKETQYF.

The chain links TRBV7-2 to TRBJ1-6; D perhaps matches TRBD1 (5 bases). Germline CDR1 reads SGHTA; CDR2 reads FQGNSA. The CDR3 contains 16 residues. Trimming shortened V by 4 bases and J by 8 bases, and 18 bases separated the two germline ends. In DNA form, the CDR3 reads TGTGCCAGCAGCTCAGAAGGGATCAGGGAGTATTCACCCCTCCACTTT. Translating it yields CASSSEGIREYSPLHF.

This clonotype was detected ten times or more. The rearrangement links TRBV9 to TRBJ1-1; D is uncertain. The CDR3 spans 14 residues. Between the trimmed V and J ends, which lost 0 bases and 0 bases, there was a span of 6 bases. Looked up from germline, CDR1 is SGDLS and CDR2 is YYNGEE. As DNA, the CDR3 is TGTGCCAGCAGCGTAGACCCAGTGAACACTGAAGCTTTCTTT. Translating gives CASSVDPVNTEAFF.

The chain employs TRBV7-6 and TRBJ2-5; D not resolved. Germline V CDR1 and CDR2: SGHVS, FNYEAQ. CDR3 length: 14 residues. Trimming removed 1 base from V and 9 bases from J, with 15 bases in between. The CDR3 DNA follows: TGTGCCAGCAGCTTAGGAGGCGGCGCGTCGGCCCAGTACTTC. Its protein product is CASSLGGGASAQYF.

This clonotype was detected only a few times. The chain employs TRBV2 and TRBJ1-1; TRBD1 aligns across 9 bases. The CDR3 is made up of 16 amino acids. CDR1 and CDR2 from the germline V gene are SNHLY and FYNNEI. V lost 5 bases to trimming and J lost 5 bases; unmatched junction nucleotides: 12. The CDR3 sequence is CASSFGVGQGGTEAFF. The CDR3 DNA sequence: TGTGCCAGCAGTTTTGGGGTGGGACAGGGTGGTACTGAAGCTTTCTTT.

With regard to this clonotype: A read error may explain this, as a much larger clone is one base away. This CDR3 fails to terminate in the conserved phenylalanine or tryptophan, so it likely reflects a read error. The chain joins TRBV11-1 to TRBJ2-5, with D unresolved. The length of the CDR3 is 14 residues. Trimming removed 5 bases from V and 4 bases from J, with 14 bases in between. Germline lookup yields CDR1 SGHAT and CDR2 FQDESV (reference sequence). Here the CDR3 reads CASSPSLSGETQYS. DNA for the CDR3: TGTGCCAGCAGCCCTTCGCTATCGGGAGAGACCCAGTACTCC.

The rearrangement links TRBV5-5 to TRBJ2-3; no clear D. Deletions cut 4 bases from V and 4 bases from J, with 7 bases between. Germline loops: CDR1 SGHKS, CDR2 YYEKEE (reference sequence). This CDR3 spans 12 amino acids. CDR3 sequence: CASSMSADTQYF. In nucleotides, the CDR3 is TGTGCCAGCAGCATGTCAGCAGATACGCAGTATTTT.

There are many counts of this clonotype. The chain carries TRBV7-2 and TRBJ2-5, with D perhaps assigned TRBD1 or TRBD2 (7 bases each). Trimming pared 6 bases from V and 5 bases from J, leaving 13 bases between. CDR1 and CDR2 (germline): SGHTA, FQGNSA. This CDR3 is 13 amino acids long. Written as DNA, the CDR3 is TGTGCCAGCAGGCCAGGGGGGGGGGAGACCCAGTACTTC. Encoded protein: CASRPGGGETQYF. Based on the CDR3 plus reference TRBV7-2 and TRBJ2-5, the full variable domain is GAGVSQSPSNKVTEKGKDVELRCDPISGHTALYWYRQSLGQGLEFLIYFQGNSAPDKSGLPSDRFSAERTGGSVSTLTIQRTQQEDSAVYLCASRPGGGETQYFGPGTRLLVL.

This clonotype was counted only a few times. J is TRBJ1-1 and V is TRBV9, with a weak D call TRBD1 (5 bases). Deletions cut 0 bases from V and 5 bases from J, with 11 bases between. CDR3 length: 14 amino acids. Germline CDR1 SGDLS, CDR2 YYNGEE. The CDR3 here is CASSVGQRLTEAFF. As DNA, the CDR3 is TGTGCCAGCAGCGTAGGACAGAGACTTACTGAAGCTTTCTTT.

This clonotype was seen a handful of times. This chain uses TRBV20-1 with TRBJ2-5, with 8 positions matching TRBD1. V lost 6 bases and J lost 1; bases outside the gene matches: 7. The length of the CDR3 is 14 residues. Germline CDR1 and CDR2: DFQATT and SNEGSKA (reference sequence). As DNA, the CDR3 is TGCAGTGCCCGGACAGGGTTGGGCCAAGAGACCCAGTACTTC. Translation gives CSARTGLGQETQYF.

The rearrangement uses TRBV5-1 and TRBJ2-7, with D unclear. V was clipped by 3 bases and J by 3 bases, with 10 bases between them. This CDR3 comprises 13 residues. Per the germline V gene, CDR1 is SGHRS and CDR2 is YFSETQ. As DNA, the CDR3 is TGCGCCAGCAGCTGGTCATCAAACTACGAGCAGTACTTC. Encoded protein: CASSWSSNYEQYF.

This clonotype has at least ten counts. The chain has TRBV7-9 and TRBJ1-6; no clear D gene. The CDR3 contains 13 residues. Trimming removed 9 bases at V and 6 bases at J, with 12 bases between. Per germline, CDR1 SEHNR and CDR2 FQNEAQ (reference sequence). CDR3 sequence (DNA): TGTGCCAGTAACGGGCAGGCTAATTCACCCCTCCACTTT. This sequence encodes CASNGQANSPLHF.

This clonotype was seen many times. The CDR3 loop is CARRVAGANVLTF. The DNA of the CDR3 is TGTGCCAGGAGGGTGGCTGGGGCCAACGTCCTGACTTTC. The rearrangement links TRBV2 to TRBJ2-6, with a possible D match to TRBD2 (5 bases). CDR1 and CDR2 from the germline V gene are SNHLY and FYNNEI. The CDR3 loop spans 13 amino acids. V lost 9 bases and J lost 2, with 8 bases in between. The full variable domain, in which reference TRBV2 and TRBJ2-6 provide the parts outside the CDR3, is EPEVTQTPSHQVTQMGQEVILRCVPISNHLYFYWYRQILGQKVEFLVSFYNNEISEKSEIFDDQFSVERPDGSNFTLKIRSTKLEDSAMYFCARRVAGANVLTFGAGSRLTVL.

The chain carries TRBV29-1 and TRBJ1-4; D not resolved. CDR3 length: 13 residues. The germline V and J ends were trimmed by 7 bases and 6 bases, with 15 bases remaining between them. The germline CDR1 and CDR2 sequences are SQVTM and ANQGSEA. CDR3 amino acids: CSAGGRDDEKLFF. CDR3 nucleotide sequence: TGCAGCGCCGGCGGCCGGGATGATGAAAAACTGTTTTTT.

At least ten counts were recorded for this clonotype. The chain links TRBV29-1 to TRBJ1-2; unclear D gene. The CDR3 length is 12 residues. Germline V CDR1 and CDR2: SQVTM, ANQGSEA. Trimming removed 8 bases at V and 4 bases at J, with 14 bases between. The CDR3 is CSSFLGSYGYTF. The CDR3 bases are TGCAGCTCCTTTTTAGGGTCCTATGGCTACACCTTC.

The count of this clonotype is one. The rearrangement uses TRBV20-1 and TRBJ2-7; 8 bases are a match to TRBD1. The V gene's germline CDR1 is DFQATT and CDR2 SNEGSKA (reference sequence). V shed 1 base and J 7 bases; nucleotides not matched to a gene: 6. The CDR3 length is 13 residues. The CDR3: CSARADRGLEQYF. DNA of the CDR3: TGCAGTGCTAGAGCCGACAGGGGTTTAGAGCAGTACTTC.

This clonotype has a handful of counts. The chain uses TRBV14 and TRBJ2-7, with D possibly being TRBD1 (6 bases). The germline CDR1 and CDR2 sequences are SGHDN and FVKESK. Trimming left V 2 bases short and J 3 bases short, with 11 bases between. This CDR3 contains 14 residues. The CDR3 nucleotides are TGTGCCAGCAGCCAAAGACAGGTTGACTACGAGCAGTACTTC. Translating it yields CASSQRQVDYEQYF.

The rearrangement joins TRBV7-6 to TRBJ1-6; no clear D. Trimming removed 2 bases at V and 10 bases at J, with 12 bases between. CDR1 and CDR2 from the germline V gene are SGHVS and FNYEAQ. The length of the CDR3 is 14 residues. The CDR3 DNA sequence: TGTGCCAGCAGCTTAAGCTCGCGGGGATCACCCCTCCACTTT. Its translation is CASSLSSRGSPLHF.

The sample holds a few counts of this clonotype. The chain links TRBV20-1 to TRBJ1-2, with D tentatively TRBD1 (5 bases). This CDR3 spans 15 amino acids. Germline loops: CDR1 DFQATT, CDR2 SNEGSKA (reference sequence). V was cut by 3 bases and J by 3 bases, with 17 bases left in between. CDR3 nucleotide sequence: TGCAGTGCTAGCCATTCAAAAACGGGGCACTATGGCTACACCTTC. It yields the protein CSASHSKTGHYGYTF.

Turning to this clonotype: This may stem from a read error, because a much larger clone lies one nucleotide away. This chain uses TRBV7-6 with TRBJ2-2; 7 bases agree with TRBD1. This CDR3 spans 15 amino acids. Germline CDR1 is SGHVS and CDR2 is FNYEAQ. The CDR3 protein is CASSWGQRNTGELLF. DNA for the CDR3: TGTGCCAGCAGCTGGGGACAGAGGAACACCGGGGAGCTGCTTTTT.

V is TRBV29-1 and J is TRBJ2-5; D uncertain. The J call may not be correct, given that the DNA end is closer to TRBJ2-1. This CDR3 is built from 13 residues. CDR1 is SQVTM and CDR2 is ANQGSEA in the germline V gene. The CDR3 here is CSVEDTRFYEQFF. CDR3 bases: TGCAGCGTTGAAGACACGAGGTTCTATGAGCAGTTCTTC.

In the case of this clonotype: A much more abundant neighbour one base away suggests this may be a read error. The chain couples TRBV12-3 or TRBV12-4 to TRBJ2-7, with D maybe TRBD1 (6 bases). The CDR3 contains 13 residues. V was pared by 3 bases and J by 2 bases, with 8 bases between. CDR3 loop: CASSLWGPYEQYF. In DNA form, the CDR3 reads TGTGCCAGCAGTTTGTGGGGGCCCTACGAGCAGTACTTC.

V gene TRBV14 combines with J gene TRBJ1-1, with TRBD1 identical over 7 bases. Germline V gene lookup returns CDR1 SGHDN and CDR2 FVKESK. V was clipped by 2 bases and J by 5 bases; unmatched bases: 5. There are 14 residues in the CDR3. The CDR3 sequence: CASSQSTGRTEAFF. DNA of the CDR3: TGTGCCAGCAGCCAATCGACAGGGCGGACTGAAGCTTTCTTT.

The rearrangement links TRBV29-1 to TRBJ2-7; D perhaps matches TRBD1 (6 bases). Trimming took off 6 bases at V and 5 bases at J, with 20 bases between the two ends. The CDR3 has 14 residues. From germline, CDR1 is SQVTM and CDR2 ANQGSEA. This CDR3 is CSVATGYGANEQYF. CDR3 bases: TGCAGCGTCGCCACAGGGTACGGGGCCAACGAGCAGTACTTC.

This clonotype was seen a few times. CDR3 in amino acids: CASSPGGQGRNEQYF. In nucleotides, the CDR3 is TGTGCCAGTAGCCCCGGGGGGCAGGGACGGAACGAGCAGTACTTC. This rearrangement joins TRBV19 to TRBJ2-7; D may be TRBD2 (7 bases). The length of the CDR3 is 15 residues. The germline CDR1 and CDR2 sequences are LNHDA and SQIVND (reference sequence). The V gene lost 6 bases and the J gene lost 5 bases, with 20 bases spanning the gap.

The gene calls are TRBV10-3 and TRBJ2-7; D may be TRBD1 (5 bases). This CDR3 is 12 amino acids long. Germline V gene lookup returns CDR1 ENHRY and CDR2 SYGVKD. Between the trimmed V and J ends, which lost 6 bases and 12 bases, there was a span of 18 bases. This CDR3 reads CAIRGAGFWGYF. The CDR3 DNA is TGTGCCATCAGAGGGGCAGGTTTCTGGGGGTACTTC.